This T cell receptor beta chain derives from a study of shared clonotypes between healthy human individuals. Across several immunoSEQ plates, the genomic DNA of each subset was split evenly. Using 200 ng DNA, some 30,000 T cell genomes, the sorted-subset replicate PCRs were run. The assay was immunoSEQ multiplex PCR, and TCRdb's table has in-frame clones only and misses some. The top ten hold less than 0.15% of the sample, which has some 2,100,000 clones, around 95% seen once. V was pared by 0 bases and J by 3 bases, with 18 bases between. The CDR3 is 18 amino acids. The J gene is TRBJ1-5, the V gene TRBV23-1; D remains ambiguous. TRBV23-1 is recorded as an ORF, its role being uncertain. Sequencing used naive CD4+ T cells sorted from blood. Subset indicated: CD45RA+ positively selected. This TCR came from a man aged 18 to 30 in good health. CDR3 nucleotides: TGCGCCAGCAGTCAATCGTGGAGGAGCCAGGTTGACAATCAGCCCCAGCATTTT. It translates to CASSQSWRSQVDNQPQHF.